The 26 T cell receptor beta chains given below trace back to one sample, sequenced in a study of T cell repertoires in aging, cancer and after chemotherapy. TRB rearrangements spanning V, D and J were amplified using mixed TRB-A/B primers. TCRdb fed the multiplex PCR reads into MiXCR, producing one record per CDR3 protein. The sample holds 1,500 to 2,000 distinct CDR3 sequences, roughly 20% seen once. TCR beta rearrangements were amplified from peripheral blood genomic DNA. What was sequenced was blood. These receptors were collected from a human donor with a blood cancer.

This clonotype was detected a few times. The rearrangement joins TRBV6-5 to TRBJ1-5; a weak D match, TRBD1 (6 bases). The CDR3 loop spans 17 amino acids. V was cut by 2 bases and J by 3 bases, with 17 bases left in between. Germline V gives CDR1 MNHEY, CDR2 SVGAGI. This CDR3 reads CASSYTWDGGANQPQHF. As DNA, the CDR3 is TGTGCCAGCAGTTACACCTGGGACGGGGGGGCCAATCAGCCCCAGCATTTT.

V is TRBV24-1 and J is TRBJ2-7; D might be TRBD1 or TRBD2, each matching 5 bases. This CDR3 is built from 14 residues. The V and J ends lost 7 bases and 5 bases respectively, with 17 bases between them. Germline V gene data show CDR1 as KGHDR and CDR2 as SFDVKD. Here the CDR3 DNA reads TGTGCCACCAGCGGTGGGGGATATGTCGACGAGCAGTACTTC. The encoded protein is CATSGGGYVDEQYF.

This clonotype was recorded a few times. V usage is TRBV5-1 and J usage is TRBJ2-1; 12 bases fit TRBD2. The CDR3 has 20 residues. J was trimmed by 0 bases and V by 2 bases; bases with no gene match: 12. Germline V gene lookup returns CDR1 SGHRS and CDR2 YFSETQ. The chain's CDR3 is CASSLKAGGLAGSSYNEQFF. The CDR3 nucleotides read TGCGCCAGCAGCTTAAAGGCAGGAGGACTAGCGGGGAGCTCCTACAATGAGCAGTTCTTC. The variable domain in full, with the rest retrieved from reference TRBV5-1 and TRBJ2-1, is KAGVTQTPRYLIKTRGQQVTLSCSPISGHRSVSWYQQTPGQGLQFLFEYFSETQRNKGNFPGRFSGRQFSNSRSEMNVSTLELGDSALYLCASSLKAGGLAGSSYNEQFFGPGTRLTVL.

Regarding this clonotype: Lacking the conserved final phenylalanine or tryptophan, this CDR3 likely reflects a read error. The chain joins TRBV6-5 to TRBJ2-1, with D possibly being TRBD1 (5 bases). The V gene's germline CDR1 is MNHEY and CDR2 SVGAGI. V shed 5 bases and J shed 3 bases, with 17 bases lying between them. This CDR3 has 16 residues. Here the CDR3 DNA reads TGTGCCAGCAGTGCCTCGCTGGGGCTTGGCTACAATGAGCAGTTCATC. Its protein product is CASSASLGLGYNEQFI.

By share of the sample, this clonotype is medium-sized. The rearrangement uses TRBV14 and TRBJ2-3; D is tentatively TRBD1 or TRBD2 (5 bases each). The CDR3 runs to 17 residues. Trimming cost V 0 bases and J 2 bases, with 15 bases left between them. CDR1 is SGHDN and CDR2 is FVKESK in the germline V gene. The chain's CDR3 is CASSQDWFRDPTDTQYF. CDR3 bases: TGTGCCAGCAGCCAAGATTGGTTCAGGGACCCCACAGATACGCAGTATTTT. The variable domain in full, with the rest retrieved from reference TRBV14 and TRBJ2-3, is EAGVTQFPSHSVIEKGQTVTLRCDPISGHDNLYWYRRVMGKEIKFLLHFVKESKQDESGMPNNRFLAERTGGTYSTLKVQPAELEDSGVYFCASSQDWFRDPTDTQYFGPGTRLTVL.

Sample share makes this clonotype large. V is TRBV12-3 or TRBV12-4 and J is TRBJ2-1, with D possibly TRBD1 on 6 matching bases. This CDR3 is 15 amino acids long. Trimming shortened V by 0 bases and J by 8 bases, and 14 bases separated the two germline ends. The CDR3 region has the DNA TGTGCCAGCAGTTTAGCGTCCAGGGGTTGGGATGAGCAGTTCTTC. Protein sequence: CASSLASRGWDEQFF.

This clonotype is classed as medium-sized. The chain is built from TRBV7-2 and TRBJ2-1; D not certain. Germline-derived CDR1 and CDR2 are SGHTA and FQGNSA. The CDR3 contains 11 residues. Trimming removed 4 bases from V and 8 bases from J, with 6 bases in between. The CDR3 DNA follows: TGTGCCAGCAGCTGGGATTATGAGCAGTTCTTC. Protein product: CASSWDYEQFF.

This clonotype rates as medium-sized. The chain links TRBV27 to TRBJ2-3; TRBD1 or TRBD2 may be the D gene (5 bases each). Trimming removed 6 bases from V and 9 bases from J, with 13 bases in between. The CDR3 has 12 amino acids. Germline values: CDR1 MNHEY, CDR2 SMNVEV (reference sequence). The DNA of the CDR3 is TGTGCCAGCAGCGCAGGGAGTGGCACGCAGTATTTT. This sequence encodes CASSAGSGTQYF.

Within the sample, this clonotype is large (0.1 to 1%). The chain joins TRBV29-1 to TRBJ1-4; D gene unclear. V shed 4 bases and J shed 1 base, with 10 bases lying between them. This CDR3 contains 14 residues. Germline CDR1 SQVTM, CDR2 ANQGSEA. The CDR3, as DNA: TGCAGCGTTGGGACGTCTGGAACTAATGAAAAACTGTTTTTT. Translation: CSVGTSGTNEKLFF.

The chain recombines TRBV12-3 or TRBV12-4 with TRBJ2-3; D might be TRBD2 (5 bases). The CDR3 spans 14 residues. The V end lost 6 bases, the J end lost 6 bases, and 16 bases lay between the germline ends. The CDR3 sequence is CASSPGIRGDTQYF. For the CDR3, the DNA is TGTGCCAGCAGCCCCGGGATCCGAGGGGATACGCAGTATTTT.

The sample holds a few counts of this clonotype. V and J are TRBV5-1 and TRBJ2-5, with D perhaps TRBD1 or TRBD2 (5 bases each). In germline, CDR1 is SGHRS, CDR2 YFSETQ. Trimming removed 2 bases from V and 1 base from J, with 9 bases in between. This CDR3 contains 14 residues. CDR3 DNA: TGCGCCAGCAGCTTTGCCGGGACCCAAGAGACCCAGTACTTC. Protein: CASSFAGTQETQYF.

Only one count was recorded for this clonotype. A much larger clone sits a single nucleotide away, making a read error possible. The chain carries TRBV12-3 or TRBV12-4 and TRBJ2-3; 13 nucleotides agree with TRBD2. The CDR3 runs to 15 residues. The V segment lost 3 bases and the J segment 5 bases; nucleotides outside the gene matches: 2. CDR3 in DNA: TGTGCCAGCAGTTTGGGACTAGCGGGAAAAGATACGCAGTATTTT. Translation: CASSLGLAGKDTQYF.

This clonotype is medium-sized (0.01 to 0.1%) in the sample. This CDR3 reads CASSYSRSRTDTQYF. The CDR3 DNA reads as TGTGCCAGCAGTTACTCACGGAGCCGGACAGATACGCAGTATTTT. V usage is TRBV6-6 and J usage is TRBJ2-3, with unresolved D. The CDR3 has 15 amino acids. CDR1 is MNHNY and CDR2 is SVGAGI in the germline V gene (reference sequence). With 0 bases removed from V and 3 bases from J, the gap between germline ends came to 10 bases.

This clonotype was recorded a few times. The J gene is TRBJ2-1, the V gene TRBV20-1; 10 bases match TRBD2. Trimming cost V 4 bases and J 8 bases; bases outside gene matches: 8. Germline CDR1 reads DFQATT; CDR2 reads SNEGSKA (reference sequence). CDR3 length: 14 residues. The chain's CDR3 is CSAIRTSGLDEQFF. The CDR3 coding sequence is TGCAGTGCTATCCGGACTAGCGGTCTTGATGAGCAGTTCTTC.

In its sample, this clonotype ranks as medium-sized (0.01 to 0.1%). The chain uses TRBV6-1 and TRBJ2-7; 8 positions match TRBD1. This CDR3 region has 14 residues. The V and J ends lost 7 bases and 3 bases, in that order; junction bases with no gene match: 8. Germline-derived CDR1 and CDR2 are MNHNS and SASEGT. In nucleotides, the CDR3 is TGTGCCAGCAATCTCCTCGGACAGGGCTACGAGCAGTACTTC. Residues: CASNLLGQGYEQYF.

CDR3 sequence: CASSLIGGGNSPLHF. Written as DNA, the CDR3 is TGCGCCAGCAGCCTAATAGGGGGCGGTAATTCACCCCTCCACTTT. The rearrangement joins TRBV4-1 to TRBJ1-6; TRBD1 matches at 7 bases. Germline V gives CDR1 MGHRA, CDR2 YSYEKL. This CDR3 is built from 15 residues. Trimming at V came to 4 bases and at J to 6 bases, leaving 6 bases not matched to a gene.

This clonotype was detected only a few times. The rearrangement joins TRBV28 to TRBJ1-1, with TRBD1 matching 12 bases. CDR3 length: 21 amino acids. Germline lookup yields CDR1 MDHEN and CDR2 SYDVKM. V shed 3 bases, J shed 6 bases, and the junction held 23 bases outside the gene matches. The CDR3 DNA reads TGTGCCAGCAGTTTGCAGGGACAGGGGGCGAGCGGTACTTGGCACGTGCCTGAAGCTTTCTTT. This gives the protein CASSLQGQGASGTWHVPEAFF.

As for this clonotype: This may come from a read error, since a much larger clone is one base off. The J gene is TRBJ2-7, the V gene TRBV5-1; D is unclear. Germline loops: CDR1 SGHRS, CDR2 YFSETQ. This CDR3 region has 14 residues. CDR3 loop: CASSLRRWTYEQYF. CDR3 nucleotides: TGTGCCAGCAGCTTGCGCAGGTGGACCTACGAGCAGTACTTC.

By share, this clonotype ranks as medium-sized. The CDR3 DNA is TGTGCCAGCAGTTACGCGACAGGGGAAAAGACCCAGTACTTC. It specifies CASSYATGEKTQYF. The genes are TRBV6-5 and TRBJ2-5; 8 bases fit TRBD1. The germline V gene encodes CDR1 MNHEY and CDR2 SVGAGI. The CDR3 consists of 14 residues. V gave up 2 bases and J gave up 6 bases; unmatched junction bases: 5.

This clonotype is medium-sized by share. The chain joins TRBV18 to TRBJ2-7; D call uncertain. The germline V and J ends were trimmed by 5 bases and 0 bases, with 11 bases remaining between them. The CDR3 extends over 14 amino acids. Germline V gene data show CDR1 as KGHSH and CDR2 as LQKENI. CDR3 protein: CASSYDFTSYEQYF. The CDR3 region has the DNA TGTGCCAGCTCATACGACTTTACCTCCTACGAGCAGTACTTC.

Relative to its sample, this clonotype is medium-sized. The chain is built from TRBV6-4 and TRBJ2-3, with TRBD2 identical over 11 bases. Losses at the gene ends were 0 bases for V and 5 bases for J; bases not matched to a gene: 4. The CDR3 extends over 16 amino acids. Germline assignment: CDR1 MRHNA and CDR2 SNTAGT. This CDR3 is CASSDSLAGEIDTQYF. In DNA, the CDR3 is TGTGCCAGCAGTGACTCACTAGCGGGAGAAATAGATACGCAGTATTTT.

This chain joins TRBV4-1 and TRBJ2-1, with 10 bases lining up with TRBD2. The V gene end was trimmed by 2 bases and the J gene end by 7 bases; junction bases not matched to a gene: 11. The CDR3 runs 17 residues. The germline V gene has CDR1 MGHRA and CDR2 YSYEKL. The chain's CDR3 is CASSQSWGTSERNEQFF. The CDR3 nucleotides are TGCGCCAGCAGCCAAAGTTGGGGGACTAGCGAGAGGAATGAGCAGTTCTTC.

By its share, this clonotype is medium-sized (0.01 to 0.1%). V usage is TRBV7-9 and J usage is TRBJ2-7, with TRBD1 as a possible D gene (6 bases). The V end lost 5 bases, the J end lost 12 bases, and 29 bases lay between the germline ends. Per the germline V gene, CDR1 is SEHNR and CDR2 is FQNEAQ (reference sequence). The CDR3 is 16 residues long. Written as DNA, the CDR3 is TGTGCCAGCAGCCCCCCAGGGGCGGTTGCTAACGGGCCCCCGTACTTC. It specifies CASSPPGAVANGPPYF.

The CDR3 region has the DNA TGCGCCAGCAGCCCAACCGGGACAGGCTACAATGAGCAGTTCTTC. This gives the protein CASSPTGTGYNEQFF. The chain is built from TRBV5-1 and TRBJ2-1; 8 nucleotides align to TRBD1. The CDR3 length is 15 residues. Germline values: CDR1 SGHRS, CDR2 YFSETQ. With 4 bases clipped from V and 3 bases from J, the junction kept 6 bases outside the gene matches.

The chain uses TRBV7-2 and TRBJ2-1; TRBD1 matches at 11 bases. Germline assignment: CDR1 SGHTA and CDR2 FQGNSA. This CDR3 is built from 15 residues. V lost 6 bases to trimming and J lost 6 bases; unmatched junction nucleotides: 7. CDR3 amino acids: CASSSGTGGFNEQFF. The DNA of the CDR3 is TGTGCCAGCAGTTCGGGGACAGGGGGGTTCAATGAGCAGTTCTTC. The whole variable domain, remainder taken from reference TRBV7-2 and TRBJ2-1, is GAGVSQSPSNKVTEKGKDVELRCDPISGHTALYWYRQSLGQGLEFLIYFQGNSAPDKSGLPSDRFSAERTGGSVSTLTIQRTQQEDSAVYLCASSSGTGGFNEQFFGPGTRLTVL.

The chain carries TRBV28 and TRBJ1-5; 9 positions match TRBD1. The CDR3 runs 18 residues. Germline V CDR1 and CDR2: MDHEN, SYDVKM. Trimming at V came to 6 bases and at J to 7 bases, leaving 19 bases not matched to a gene. CDR3 bases: TGTGCCAGCAGAATTAGTTCTTACCGGGACAGGGTTAGACAGCCCCAGCATTTT. Encoded protein: CASRISSYRDRVRQPQHF.